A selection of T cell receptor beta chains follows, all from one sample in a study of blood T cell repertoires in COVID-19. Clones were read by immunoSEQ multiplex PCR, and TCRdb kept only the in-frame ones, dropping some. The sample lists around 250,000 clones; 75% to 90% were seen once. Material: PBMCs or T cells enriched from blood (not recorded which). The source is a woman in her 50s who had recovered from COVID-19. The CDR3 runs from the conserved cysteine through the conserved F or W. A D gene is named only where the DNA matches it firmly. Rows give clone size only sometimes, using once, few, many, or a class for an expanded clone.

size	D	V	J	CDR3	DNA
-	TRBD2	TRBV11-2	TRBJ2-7	CASSSTRLAGKYEQYF	TGTGCCAGCAGCTCCACCCGACTAGCGGGCAAGTACGAGCAGTACTTC
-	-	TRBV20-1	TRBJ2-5	CSASRGNQETQYF	TGCAGTGCTAGTCGGGGGAACCAAGAGACCCAGTACTTC
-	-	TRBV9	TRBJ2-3	CASSVGLTTDTQYF	TGTGCCAGCAGCGTTGGACTTACCACAGATACGCAGTATTTT
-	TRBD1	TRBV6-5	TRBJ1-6	CASSYAGGSDSPLHF	TGTGCCAGCAGTTACGCAGGGGGCTCAGATTCACCCCTCCACTTT
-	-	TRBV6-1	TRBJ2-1	CASSDTGSYNEQFF	TGTGCCAGCAGTGACACAGGGTCCTACAATGAGCAGTTCTTC
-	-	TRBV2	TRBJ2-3	CASSDGWPSTDTQYF	TGTGCCAGCAGTGACGGGTGGCCCAGCACAGATACGCAGTATTTT
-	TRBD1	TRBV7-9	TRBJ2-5	CASSLVGTVQETQYF	TGTGCCAGCAGCTTAGTGGGGACAGTCCAAGAGACCCAGTACTTC
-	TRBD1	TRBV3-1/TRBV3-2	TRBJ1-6	CASSQGRDRRYSPLHF	TGTGCCAGCAGCCAGGGGAGGGACAGGAGATACTCACCCCTCCACTTT
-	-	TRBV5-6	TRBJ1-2	CASILRQANYGYTF	TGTGCCAGCATCCTAAGGCAGGCTAACTATGGCTACACCTTC
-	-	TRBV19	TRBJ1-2	CASSNGRNYGYTF	TGTGCCAGTAGTAACGGCAGGAACTATGGCTACACCTTC
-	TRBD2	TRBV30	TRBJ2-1	CAWSTGLAGVGEQFF	TGTGCCTGGAGTACCGGACTAGCGGGAGTAGGTGAGCAGTTCTTC
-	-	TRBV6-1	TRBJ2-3	CASSEGAGADTQYF	TGTGCCAGCAGTGAGGGGGCGGGGGCAGATACGCAGTATTTT
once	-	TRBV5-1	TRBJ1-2	CASNPTLGGTGYTF	TGCGCCAGCAACCCAACGCTCGGGGGTACGGGCTACACCTTC
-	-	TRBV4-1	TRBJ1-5	CASSQDWGGSQHF	TGCGCCAGCAGCCAAGATTGGGGGGGATCCCAGCATTTT
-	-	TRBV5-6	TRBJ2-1	CASSLQGGGYNEQFF	TGTGCCAGCAGCTTACAGGGAGGGGGCTACAATGAGCAGTTCTTC
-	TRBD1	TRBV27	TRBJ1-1	CASNLGGPDTEAFF	TGTGCCAGCAACCTAGGGGGCCCGGACACTGAAGCTTTCTTT
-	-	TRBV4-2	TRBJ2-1	CASSQEASSYNEQFF	TGTGCCAGCAGCCAAGAAGCGAGCTCCTACAATGAGCAGTTCTTC
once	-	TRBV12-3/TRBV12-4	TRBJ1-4	CASSLSGRGELFF	TGTGCCAGCAGTTTATCAGGGCGCGGGGAACTGTTTTTT
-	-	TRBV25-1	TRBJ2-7	CASSDSGVGYEQYF	TGTGCCAGCAGTGATTCAGGGGTAGGCTACGAGCAGTACTTC
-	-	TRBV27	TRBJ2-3	CASSFILLAFTDTQYF	TGTGCCAGCAGTTTCATTCTCCTAGCGTTCACAGATACGCAGTATTTT
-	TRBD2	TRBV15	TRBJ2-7	CATSRGRGLAGVEQYF	TGTGCCACCAGCAGAGGACGGGGACTAGCGGGAGTCGAGCAGTACTTC
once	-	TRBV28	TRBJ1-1	CASSQQGRWLNTEAFF	TGTGCCAGCAGTCAACAGGGAAGATGGCTGAACACTGAAGCTTTCTTT
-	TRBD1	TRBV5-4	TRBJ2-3	CASSFAEDRAPDF	TGTGCCAGCAGCTTCGCCGAGGACAGGGCCCCCGATTTT
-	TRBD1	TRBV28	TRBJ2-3	CASSLQGAPLDTQYF	TGTGCCAGCAGTTTACAGGGGGCCCCTTTAGATACGCAGTATTTT
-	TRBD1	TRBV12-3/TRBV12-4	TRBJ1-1	CASSPWTGQEAFF	TGTGCCAGCAGCCCCTGGACAGGGCAAGAAGCTTTCTTT
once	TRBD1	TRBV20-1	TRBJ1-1	CSASKGQMNTEAFF	TGCAGTGCTAGTAAGGGACAGATGAACACTGAAGCTTTCTTT
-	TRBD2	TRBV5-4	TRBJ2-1	CASSRGGTSGSWDNEQFF	TGTGCCAGCAGCCGAGGGGGGACTAGCGGGAGTTGGGACAATGAGCAGTTCTTC
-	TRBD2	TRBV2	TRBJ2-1	CASRRAGAPSYNEQFF	TGTGCCAGCAGGAGAGCGGGAGCGCCATCCTACAATGAGCAGTTCTTC
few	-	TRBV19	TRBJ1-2	CASSIRWQARGYTF	TGTGCCAGTAGTATCCGTTGGCAGGCTCGCGGCTACACCTTC
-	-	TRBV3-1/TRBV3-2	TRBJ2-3	CASSQGASTDTQYF	TGTGCCAGCAGCCAGGGGGCTAGCACAGATACGCAGTATTTT
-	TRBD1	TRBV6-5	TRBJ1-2	CASRPQQGTGGYTF	TGTGCCAGCAGACCACAACAGGGGACGGGAGGCTACACCTTC
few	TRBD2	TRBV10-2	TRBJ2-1	CASRDTSGGPGNEQFF	TGCGCCAGCAGGGATACTAGCGGCGGCCCTGGCAATGAGCAGTTCTTC